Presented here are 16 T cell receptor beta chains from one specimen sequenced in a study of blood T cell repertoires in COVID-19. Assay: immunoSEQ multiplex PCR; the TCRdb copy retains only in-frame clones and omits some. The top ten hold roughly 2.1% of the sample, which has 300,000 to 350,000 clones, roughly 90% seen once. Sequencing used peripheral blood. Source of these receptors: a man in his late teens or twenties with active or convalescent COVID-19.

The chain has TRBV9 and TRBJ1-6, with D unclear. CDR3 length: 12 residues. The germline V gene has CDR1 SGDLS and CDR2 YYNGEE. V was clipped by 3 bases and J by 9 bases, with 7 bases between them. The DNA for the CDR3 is TGTGCCAGCAGCGATCACAGTTCACCCCTCCACTTT. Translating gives CASSDHSSPLHF. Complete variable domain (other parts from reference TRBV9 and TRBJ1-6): DSGVTQTPKHLITATGQRVTLRCSPRSGDLSVYWYQQSLDQGLQFLIQYYNGEERAKGNILERFSAQQFPDLHSELNLSSLELGDSALYFCASSDHSSPLHFGNGTRLTVT.

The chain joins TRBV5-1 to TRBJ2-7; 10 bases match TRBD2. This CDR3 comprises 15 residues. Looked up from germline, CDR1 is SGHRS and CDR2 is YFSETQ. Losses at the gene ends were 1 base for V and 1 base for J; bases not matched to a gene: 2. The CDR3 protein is CASSLLAGESYEQYF. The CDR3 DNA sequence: TGCGCCAGCAGCTTGCTAGCGGGAGAATCCTACGAGCAGTACTTC.

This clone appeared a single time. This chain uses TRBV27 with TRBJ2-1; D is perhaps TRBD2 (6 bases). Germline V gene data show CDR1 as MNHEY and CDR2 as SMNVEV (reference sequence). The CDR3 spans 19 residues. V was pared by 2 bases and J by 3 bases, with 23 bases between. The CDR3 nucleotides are TGTGCCAGCAGTTTAGGCCCGGCGGGAAACGCGCGGAACTACAATGAGCAGTTCTTC. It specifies CASSLGPAGNARNYNEQFF.

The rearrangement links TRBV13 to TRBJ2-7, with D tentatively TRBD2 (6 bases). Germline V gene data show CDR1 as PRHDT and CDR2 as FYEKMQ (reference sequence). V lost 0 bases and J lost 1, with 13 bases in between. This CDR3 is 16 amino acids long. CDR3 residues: CASSLGGSGKSYEQYF. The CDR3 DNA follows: TGTGCCAGCAGCTTAGGTGGTAGCGGTAAGTCCTACGAGCAGTACTTC.

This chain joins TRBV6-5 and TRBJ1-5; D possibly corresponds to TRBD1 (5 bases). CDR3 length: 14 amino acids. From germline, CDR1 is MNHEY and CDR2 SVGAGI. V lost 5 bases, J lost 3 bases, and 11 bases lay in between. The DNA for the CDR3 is TGTGCCAGCAGTCCCGACAGTATCAATCAGCCCCAGCATTTT. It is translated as CASSPDSINQPQHF.

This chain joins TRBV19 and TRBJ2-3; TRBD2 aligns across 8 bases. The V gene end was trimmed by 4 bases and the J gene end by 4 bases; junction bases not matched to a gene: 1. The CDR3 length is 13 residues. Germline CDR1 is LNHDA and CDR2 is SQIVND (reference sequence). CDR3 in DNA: TGTGCCAGTAGTACGGGACTAGCAGATACGCAGTATTTT. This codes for CASSTGLADTQYF.

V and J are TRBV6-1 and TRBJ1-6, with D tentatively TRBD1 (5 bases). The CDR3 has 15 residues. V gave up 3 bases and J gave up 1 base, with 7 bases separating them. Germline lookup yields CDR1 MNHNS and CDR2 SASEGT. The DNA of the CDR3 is TGTGCCAGCAGTGACAGGGTGTCCTATAATTCACCCCTCCACTTT. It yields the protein CASSDRVSYNSPLHF.

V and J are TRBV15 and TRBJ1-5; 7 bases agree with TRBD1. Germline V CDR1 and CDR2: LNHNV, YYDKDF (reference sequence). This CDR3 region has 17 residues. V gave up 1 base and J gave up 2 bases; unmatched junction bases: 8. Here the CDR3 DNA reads TGTGCCACCAGCAGAGGGTGGAGACAGGGAGGCAATCAGCCCCAGCATTTT. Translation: CATSRGWRQGGNQPQHF.

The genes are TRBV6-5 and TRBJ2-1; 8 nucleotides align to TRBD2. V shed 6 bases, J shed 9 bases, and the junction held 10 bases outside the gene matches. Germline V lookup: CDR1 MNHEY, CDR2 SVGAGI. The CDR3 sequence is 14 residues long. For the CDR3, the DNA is TGTGCCAGCAGACACGGACTAGCAGAGGGTGAGCAGTTCTTC. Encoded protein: CASRHGLAEGEQFF.

CDR3 sequence (DNA): TGTGCCAGCAGCTTAACAGGGCGGTGGCCCCAGCATTTT. Translating gives CASSLTGRWPQHF. The chain employs TRBV7-2 and TRBJ1-5; tentatively, D is TRBD1 (6 bases). Germline CDR1 is SGHTA and CDR2 is FQGNSA. The length of the CDR3 is 13 residues. The ends were cut back, 2 bases at V and 9 bases at J, with 11 bases in the middle. The complete variable domain, with remaining parts taken from reference TRBV7-2 and TRBJ1-5, reads GAGVSQSPSNKVTEKGKDVELRCDPISGHTALYWYRQSLGQGLEFLIYFQGNSAPDKSGLPSDRFSAERTGGSVSTLTIQRTQQEDSAVYLCASSLTGRWPQHFGDGTRLSIL.

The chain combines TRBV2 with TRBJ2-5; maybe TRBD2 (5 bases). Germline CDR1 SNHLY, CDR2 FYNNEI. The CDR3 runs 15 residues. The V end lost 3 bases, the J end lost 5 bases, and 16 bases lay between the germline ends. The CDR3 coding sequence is TGTGCCAGCAGTGACGGCGGGCAGATCCGGGAGACCCAGTACTTC. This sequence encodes CASSDGGQIRETQYF.

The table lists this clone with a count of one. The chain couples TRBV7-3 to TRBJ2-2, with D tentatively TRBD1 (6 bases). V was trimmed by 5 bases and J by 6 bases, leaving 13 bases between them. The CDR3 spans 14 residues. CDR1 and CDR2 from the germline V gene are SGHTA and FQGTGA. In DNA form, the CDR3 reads TGTGCCAGCAGCAATACAGGGAAATCCGGGGAGCTGTTTTTT. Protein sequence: CASSNTGKSGELFF.

The CDR3: CASSLFWGGSNQPQHF. The DNA for the CDR3 is TGTGCCAGCAGTTTATTTTGGGGAGGGAGCAATCAGCCCCAGCATTTT. The chain links TRBV27 to TRBJ1-5, with D uncertain. CDR1 and CDR2 from the germline V gene are MNHEY and SMNVEV (reference sequence). The CDR3 covers 16 residues. V lost 1 base and J 1 base, leaving 11 bases between the germline ends.

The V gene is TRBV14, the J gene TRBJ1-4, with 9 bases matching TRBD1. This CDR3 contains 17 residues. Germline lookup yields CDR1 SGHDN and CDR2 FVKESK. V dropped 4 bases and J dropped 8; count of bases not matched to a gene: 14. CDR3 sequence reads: CASSPNAGQGKGEKLFF. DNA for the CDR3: TGTGCCAGCAGCCCAAATGCGGGACAGGGAAAGGGCGAAAAACTGTTTTTT.

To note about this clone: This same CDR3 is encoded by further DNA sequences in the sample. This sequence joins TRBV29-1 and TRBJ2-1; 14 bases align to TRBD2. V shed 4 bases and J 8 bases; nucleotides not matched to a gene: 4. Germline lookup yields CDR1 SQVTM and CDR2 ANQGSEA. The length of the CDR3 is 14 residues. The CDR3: CSVGLAGGLDEQFF. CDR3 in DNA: TGCAGCGTTGGACTAGCGGGAGGGCTCGATGAGCAGTTCTTC.

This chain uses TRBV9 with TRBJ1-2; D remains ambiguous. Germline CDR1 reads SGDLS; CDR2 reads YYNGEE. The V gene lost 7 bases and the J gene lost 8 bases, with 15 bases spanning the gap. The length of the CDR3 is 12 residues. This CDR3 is CASQRRGSGYTF. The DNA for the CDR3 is TGTGCCAGCCAACGGCGGGGATCGGGCTACACCTTC.